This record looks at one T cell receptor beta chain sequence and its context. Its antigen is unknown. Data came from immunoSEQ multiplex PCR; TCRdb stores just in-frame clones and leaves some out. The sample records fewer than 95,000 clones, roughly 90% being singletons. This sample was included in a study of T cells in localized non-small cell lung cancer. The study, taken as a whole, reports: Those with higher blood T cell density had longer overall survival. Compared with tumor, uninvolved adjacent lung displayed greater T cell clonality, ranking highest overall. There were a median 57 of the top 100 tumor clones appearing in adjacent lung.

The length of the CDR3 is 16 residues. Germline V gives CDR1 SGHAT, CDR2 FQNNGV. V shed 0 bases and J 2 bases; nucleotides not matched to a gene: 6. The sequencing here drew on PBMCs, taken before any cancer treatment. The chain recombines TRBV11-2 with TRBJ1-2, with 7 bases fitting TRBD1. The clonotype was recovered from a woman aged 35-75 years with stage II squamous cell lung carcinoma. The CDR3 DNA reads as TGTGCCAGCAGCTTAGATCGGGCACAGGGGAACTATGGCTACACCTTC. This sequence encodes CASSLDRAQGNYGYTF. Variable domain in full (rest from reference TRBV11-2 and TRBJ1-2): EAGVAQSPRYKIIEKRQSVAFWCNPISGHATLYWYQQILGQGPKLLIQFQNNGVVDDSQLPKDRFSAERLKGVDSTLKIQPAKLEDSAVYLCASSLDRAQGNYGYTFGSGTRLTVV.